This TCR beta chain emerged from a study of blood T cells in healthy people across ages. The CDR3 spans 14 residues. Germline V lookup: CDR1 ENHRY, CDR2 SYGVKD. In the case of this clonotype: What it recognizes is unknown. An end of the junction differs from the germline gene, which may be a read error.

Broader study findings: The donors' CMV status was not determined, possibly confounding changes in expanded clonotypes. With unsorted PBMCs, a conclusive comparison of naive versus antigen-experienced cells was not possible.

Then a second PCR, running about 7 to 11 cycles, was carried out with a sample-barcoded 5' primer and a J-beta primer mix. From the 5' RACE reads, TCRdb called clonotypes with MiXCR, one entry per CDR3 protein. The sample shows about a million distinct CDR3 sequences, under 50% of them seen only once. The source of this sequence is a man aged 25 to 45 in good health. Sequencing was done on a sample of blood. The genes are TRBV10-3 and TRBJ2-5; maybe TRBD1 (5 bases). CDR3 loop: CANSEQLQAGTQYF. CDR3 in DNA: TGTGCCAACAGTGAGCAGTTACAGGCAGGGACCCAGTACTTC.